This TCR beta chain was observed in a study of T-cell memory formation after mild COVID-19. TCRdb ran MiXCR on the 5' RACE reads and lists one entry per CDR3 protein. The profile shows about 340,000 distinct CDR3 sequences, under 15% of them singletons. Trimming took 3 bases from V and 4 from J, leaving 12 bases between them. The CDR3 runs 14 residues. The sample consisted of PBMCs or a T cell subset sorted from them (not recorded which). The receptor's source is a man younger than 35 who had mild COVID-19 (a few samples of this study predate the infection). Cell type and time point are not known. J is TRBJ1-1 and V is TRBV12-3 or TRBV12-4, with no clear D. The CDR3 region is CASSFLRGATEAFF. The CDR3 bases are TGTGCCAGCAGTTTCCTGCGGGGTGCCACTGAAGCTTTCTTT.